A selection of T cell receptor beta chains follows, all from one sample in a study of post-analysis software for immune sequencing data. TCRdb ran MiXCR on the PCR reads and lists one entry per CDR3 protein. This table holds approximately 630,000 distinct CDR3 sequences, approximately 59% found once. Sequenced input: blood. These TCRs come from a girl aged 2 to 9 with multiple sclerosis. CDR3s include the opening cysteine and the closing phenylalanine or tryptophan. Each record gives: clone size, V gene, J gene, D gene, CDR3 protein, CDR3 DNA. The D gene is left open where the match is weak. Where a row states a size, it is once, few, many or the class of an expanded clone; other rows omit it.

clone size: once
V gene: TRBV24-1
J gene: TRBJ2-1
D gene: TRBD1
CDR3 protein: CAIRDSWNNEQFF
CDR3 DNA: TGTGCCATCCGGGACAGTTGGAACAATGAGCAGTTCTTC

clone size: -
V gene: TRBV7-9
J gene: TRBJ2-7
D gene: TRBD2
CDR3 protein: CASSWGGREQYF
CDR3 DNA: TGTGCCAGCAGCTGGGGGGGACGCGAGCAGTACTTC

clone size: -
V gene: TRBV5-1
J gene: TRBJ2-1
D gene: TRBD2
CDR3 protein: CASSQGTSGRDEQFF
CDR3 DNA: TGCGCCAGCAGCCAAGGGACTAGCGGAAGGGATGAGCAGTTCTTC

clone size: -
V gene: TRBV12-3/TRBV12-4
J gene: TRBJ1-2
D gene: -
CDR3 protein: CASSLVRGQGRHYGYTF
CDR3 DNA: TGTGCCAGCAGTTTAGTTCGGGGTCAGGGGAGGCACTATGGCTACACCTTC

clone size: -
V gene: TRBV12-5
J gene: TRBJ1-4
D gene: -
CDR3 protein: CASALGDATNEKLFF
CDR3 DNA: TGTGCTAGTGCCCTCGGAGATGCAACTAATGAAAAACTGTTTTTT

clone size: few
V gene: TRBV7-2
J gene: TRBJ2-7
D gene: TRBD2
CDR3 protein: CASSPLGGDRYF
CDR3 DNA: TGTGCCAGCAGCCCCCTGGGGGGGGATCGGTACTTC

clone size: -
V gene: TRBV10-3
J gene: TRBJ2-7
D gene: -
CDR3 protein: CAISESRQYEQYF
CDR3 DNA: TGTGCCATCAGTGAGTCGAGACAGTACGAGCAGTACTTC

clone size: -
V gene: TRBV4-3
J gene: TRBJ2-1
D gene: -
CDR3 protein: CASSNGVSSYNEQFF
CDR3 DNA: TGCGCCAGCAGCAACGGGGTAAGCTCCTACAATGAGCAGTTCTTC

clone size: -
V gene: TRBV5-1
J gene: TRBJ2-4
D gene: -
CDR3 protein: CASSLDGRSGEYF
CDR3 DNA: TGCGCCAGCAGCTTGGACGGGCGATCCGGGGAGTACTTC

clone size: -
V gene: TRBV20-1
J gene: TRBJ1-2
D gene: TRBD1
CDR3 protein: CSAFDRGGYTF
CDR3 DNA: TGCAGTGCGTTCGACAGGGGTGGCTACACCTTC

clone size: -
V gene: TRBV20-1
J gene: TRBJ2-7
D gene: TRBD2
CDR3 protein: CSARREATYEQYF
CDR3 DNA: TGCAGTGCTAGACGGGAGGCCACCTACGAGCAGTACTTC

clone size: -
V gene: TRBV7-3
J gene: TRBJ2-2
D gene: -
CDR3 protein: CASSHLGAEDTGELFF
CDR3 DNA: TGTGCCAGCAGCCACCTCGGAGCGGAGGACACCGGGGAGCTGTTTTTT

clone size: once
V gene: TRBV30
J gene: TRBJ2-1
D gene: -
CDR3 protein: CAWTKTPPVQFF
CDR3 DNA: TGTGCCTGGACCAAGACTCCCCCGGTCCAGTTCTTC

clone size: -
V gene: TRBV7-2
J gene: TRBJ2-1
D gene: -
CDR3 protein: CASSLVQRADEQFF
CDR3 DNA: TGTGCCAGCAGCTTAGTACAGAGGGCTGATGAGCAGTTCTTC

clone size: few
V gene: TRBV20-1
J gene: TRBJ2-1
D gene: TRBD1
CDR3 protein: CSATRTGSTEQFF
CDR3 DNA: TGCAGTGCTACCCGGACAGGTTCTACTGAGCAGTTCTTC

clone size: -
V gene: TRBV11-2
J gene: TRBJ2-1
D gene: TRBD1
CDR3 protein: CASSLQIGDRSAYNEQFF
CDR3 DNA: TGTGCCAGCAGCTTACAGATAGGGGACAGAAGTGCCTACAATGAGCAGTTCTTC

clone size: -
V gene: TRBV27
J gene: TRBJ2-1
D gene: TRBD2
CDR3 protein: CASSRGLAGVYGNEQFF
CDR3 DNA: TGTGCCAGCAGTCGCGGACTAGCGGGAGTATACGGCAATGAGCAGTTCTTC

clone size: -
V gene: TRBV12-3/TRBV12-4
J gene: TRBJ2-1
D gene: -
CDR3 protein: CASSPDRLPHEQFF
CDR3 DNA: TGTGCCAGCAGTCCCGACAGGCTTCCTCATGAGCAGTTCTTC

clone size: -
V gene: TRBV20-1
J gene: TRBJ1-2
D gene: -
CDR3 protein: CSARVPGVGMGYTF
CDR3 DNA: TGCAGTGCTAGAGTGCCAGGGGTGGGGATGGGCTACACCTTC

clone size: -
V gene: TRBV12-3/TRBV12-4
J gene: TRBJ2-1
D gene: -
CDR3 protein: CASRGTTYYNEQFF
CDR3 DNA: TGTGCTAGCCGGGGCACCACCTACTACAATGAGCAGTTCTTC

clone size: few
V gene: TRBV3-1
J gene: TRBJ2-1
D gene: -
CDR3 protein: CARTPPPEAYNEQFF
CDR3 DNA: TGTGCCAGGACCCCCCCACCAGAAGCCTACAATGAGCAGTTCTTC

clone size: -
V gene: TRBV20-1
J gene: TRBJ1-2
D gene: TRBD1
CDR3 protein: CRARRTGFGYTF
CDR3 DNA: TGCAGGGCTAGACGGACAGGGTTTGGCTACACCTTC

clone size: -
V gene: TRBV6-5
J gene: TRBJ2-7
D gene: TRBD1
CDR3 protein: CASIPRQGPNPYEQYF
CDR3 DNA: TGTGCCAGCATACCCAGACAGGGTCCCAACCCATACGAGCAGTACTTC

clone size: -
V gene: TRBV7-9
J gene: TRBJ2-5
D gene: TRBD2
CDR3 protein: CATVDSGRAWETQYF
CDR3 DNA: TGTGCCACCGTGGATAGCGGGAGGGCCTGGGAGACCCAGTACTTC

clone size: -
V gene: TRBV6-5
J gene: TRBJ2-3
D gene: -
CDR3 protein: CASSYFSQPNSGPTDTQYF
CDR3 DNA: TGTGCCAGCAGTTACTTTTCCCAACCCAACAGCGGCCCCACAGATACGCAGTATTTT

clone size: -
V gene: TRBV7-9
J gene: TRBJ2-1
D gene: TRBD1
CDR3 protein: CASSSTGGLNEQFF
CDR3 DNA: TGTGCCAGCAGCTCGACAGGGGGTTTGAATGAGCAGTTCTTC

clone size: -
V gene: TRBV5-1
J gene: TRBJ2-1
D gene: TRBD2
CDR3 protein: CASTRLAGGGAYNEQFF
CDR3 DNA: TGCGCCAGCACGAGACTAGCGGGAGGAGGGGCCTACAATGAGCAGTTCTTC

clone size: -
V gene: TRBV4-3
J gene: TRBJ2-3
D gene: TRBD2
CDR3 protein: CASSQDPAGLAGVTDTQYF
CDR3 DNA: TGCGCCAGCAGCCAAGATCCCGCCGGACTAGCGGGGGTCACAGATACGCAGTATTTT

clone size: -
V gene: TRBV20-1
J gene: TRBJ2-1
D gene: -
CDR3 protein: CSATLPGLSPNEQFF
CDR3 DNA: TGCAGTGCCACATTACCGGGACTTAGCCCTAATGAGCAGTTCTTC

clone size: -
V gene: TRBV27
J gene: TRBJ2-1
D gene: TRBD2
CDR3 protein: CASSSPTSGGFSSYNEQFF
CDR3 DNA: TGTGCCAGCAGTTCCCCGACTAGCGGGGGGTTTAGCTCCTACAATGAGCAGTTCTTC

clone size: -
V gene: TRBV5-1
J gene: TRBJ2-7
D gene: TRBD1
CDR3 protein: CASSFRTGFYEQYF
CDR3 DNA: TGCGCCAGCAGCTTCAGGACAGGATTTTACGAGCAGTACTTC

clone size: few
V gene: TRBV7-3
J gene: TRBJ2-3
D gene: TRBD1
CDR3 protein: CASSFRTGDTDTQYF
CDR3 DNA: TGTGCCAGCAGCTTCAGGACAGGGGACACAGATACGCAGTATTTT

clone size: -
V gene: TRBV11-2
J gene: TRBJ2-5
D gene: TRBD2
CDR3 protein: CASSPRTSGINEQYF
CDR3 DNA: TGTGCCAGCAGCCCTCGGACTAGCGGCATTAATGAGCAGTACTTC

clone size: -
V gene: TRBV7-9
J gene: TRBJ1-2
D gene: -
CDR3 protein: CASSLGPGVGYGYTF
CDR3 DNA: TGTGCCAGCAGCTTAGGCCCGGGGGTCGGGTATGGCTACACCTTC

clone size: -
V gene: TRBV5-1
J gene: TRBJ1-6
D gene: -
CDR3 protein: CASSLAVSRNSPLHF
CDR3 DNA: TGCGCCAGCAGCTTGGCCGTCAGCAGAAATTCACCCCTCCACTTT

clone size: few
V gene: TRBV20-1
J gene: TRBJ2-1
D gene: TRBD2
CDR3 protein: CSAEGLAGLNEQFF
CDR3 DNA: TGCAGTGCTGAGGGACTAGCGGGGCTCAATGAGCAGTTCTTC

clone size: -
V gene: TRBV24-1
J gene: TRBJ2-5
D gene: -
CDR3 protein: CATITFRQSQETQYF
CDR3 DNA: TGTGCCACCATCACTTTCCGACAGTCCCAAGAGACCCAGTACTTC

clone size: -
V gene: TRBV20-1
J gene: TRBJ2-7
D gene: TRBD1
CDR3 protein: CSASLRDRGSSYEQYF
CDR3 DNA: TGCAGTGCTAGCCTTCGGGACAGGGGATCCTCCTACGAGCAGTACTTC

clone size: -
V gene: TRBV20-1
J gene: TRBJ2-1
D gene: TRBD1
CDR3 protein: CSAPGRQGSSYNEQFF
CDR3 DNA: TGCAGTGCCCCCGGGCGACAGGGGAGCTCCTACAATGAGCAGTTCTTC

clone size: -
V gene: TRBV5-5
J gene: TRBJ2-5
D gene: -
CDR3 protein: CASSLRQGQGETQYF
CDR3 DNA: TGTGCCAGCAGCTTGAGGCAGGGTCAGGGAGAGACCCAGTACTTC

clone size: -
V gene: TRBV6-1
J gene: TRBJ2-4
D gene: -
CDR3 protein: CASSEFEQYF
CDR3 DNA: TGTGCCAGCAGTGAATTTGAGCAGTACTTC

clone size: -
V gene: TRBV6-2/TRBV6-3
J gene: TRBJ2-7
D gene: -
CDR3 protein: CASRRDIYEQYF
CDR3 DNA: TGTGCCAGCAGACGGGACATCTACGAGCAGTACTTC

clone size: -
V gene: TRBV6-2/TRBV6-3
J gene: TRBJ2-5
D gene: -
CDR3 protein: CASSYRELETQYF
CDR3 DNA: TGTGCCAGCAGTTACAGGGAATTGGAGACCCAGTACTTC

clone size: -
V gene: TRBV10-3
J gene: TRBJ1-2
D gene: -
CDR3 protein: CAIGWRTDYGYTF
CDR3 DNA: TGTGCCATCGGGTGGAGGACAGACTATGGCTACACCTTC

clone size: -
V gene: TRBV12-3/TRBV12-4
J gene: TRBJ1-4
D gene: -
CDR3 protein: CASRPGHNEKLFF
CDR3 DNA: TGTGCCAGCAGACCCGGGCATAATGAAAAACTGTTTTTT

clone size: -
V gene: TRBV12-3/TRBV12-4
J gene: TRBJ2-7
D gene: -
CDR3 protein: CASSLGGTPSYEQYF
CDR3 DNA: TGTGCCAGCAGTTTAGGAGGGACGCCTTCCTACGAGCAGTACTTC

clone size: -
V gene: TRBV7-9
J gene: TRBJ1-1
D gene: -
CDR3 protein: CASNSIPRLSETFF
CDR3 DNA: TGTGCCAGCAACTCCATACCGAGGTTATCGGAAACTTTCTTT

clone size: -
V gene: TRBV11-3
J gene: TRBJ1-1
D gene: -
CDR3 protein: CASSSVRGTEAFF
CDR3 DNA: TGTGCCAGCAGCTCCGTAAGAGGGACTGAAGCTTTCTTT

clone size: -
V gene: TRBV6-1
J gene: TRBJ2-1
D gene: -
CDR3 protein: CASSEQPPRNLNEQFF
CDR3 DNA: TGTGCCAGCAGTGAACAACCTCCCCGCAACCTCAATGAGCAGTTCTTC

clone size: -
V gene: TRBV12-3/TRBV12-4
J gene: TRBJ1-1
D gene: -
CDR3 protein: CASSLSGARNTEAFF
CDR3 DNA: TGTGCCAGCAGTTTATCTGGGGCCCGGAACACTGAAGCTTTCTTT

clone size: -
V gene: TRBV7-2
J gene: TRBJ2-3
D gene: TRBD2
CDR3 protein: CASSSAPLAGGPDTQYF
CDR3 DNA: TGTGCCAGCAGTTCCGCCCCTCTAGCGGGGGGGCCAGATACGCAGTATTTT

clone size: few
V gene: TRBV7-8
J gene: TRBJ2-1
D gene: TRBD1
CDR3 protein: CASSSRTGGSYSEQFF
CDR3 DNA: TGTGCCAGCAGCTCTAGGACAGGGGGGTCCTACAGTGAGCAGTTCTTC

clone size: once
V gene: TRBV7-9
J gene: TRBJ2-1
D gene: TRBD2
CDR3 protein: CASSLGVAGGTSSYNEQFF
CDR3 DNA: TGTGCCAGCAGCTTAGGGGTAGCGGGGGGGACCAGCTCCTACAATGAGCAGTTCTTC

clone size: -
V gene: TRBV4-1
J gene: TRBJ1-4
D gene: -
CDR3 protein: CASSQAPEKLFF
CDR3 DNA: TGCGCCAGCAGCCAAGCTCCGGAAAAACTGTTTTTT

clone size: -
V gene: TRBV6-5
J gene: TRBJ1-1
D gene: -
CDR3 protein: CASTPRVNTEAFF
CDR3 DNA: TGTGCCAGCACGCCGCGAGTGAACACTGAAGCTTTCTTT

clone size: -
V gene: TRBV20-1
J gene: TRBJ2-5
D gene: TRBD2
CDR3 protein: CSAPQGELAGGSPVETQYF
CDR3 DNA: TGCAGTGCACCCCAAGGGGAGCTAGCGGGAGGCAGCCCAGTGGAGACCCAGTACTTC

clone size: -
V gene: TRBV6-1
J gene: TRBJ2-1
D gene: -
CDR3 protein: CAGLGQFGNEQFF
CDR3 DNA: TGTGCCGGACTAGGACAGTTTGGGAATGAGCAGTTCTTC

clone size: -
V gene: TRBV10-3
J gene: TRBJ2-2
D gene: -
CDR3 protein: CAISERVWEANTGELFF
CDR3 DNA: TGTGCCATCAGTGAGCGTGTTTGGGAAGCGAACACCGGGGAGCTGTTTTTT

clone size: -
V gene: TRBV9
J gene: TRBJ2-3
D gene: TRBD2
CDR3 protein: CASSSTSGKTDTQYF
CDR3 DNA: TGTGCCAGCAGCTCTACTAGCGGGAAGACAGATACGCAGTATTTT